Included here is one T cell receptor beta chain sequence, with context. This record comes from a study of blood T cell repertoires in COVID-19. Trimming removed 0 bases from V and 0 bases from J, with 7 bases in between. CDR3 size: 15 residues. The germline V gene encodes CDR1 LNHNV and CDR2 YYDKDF (reference sequence). Original methodology: Reference gene primer amplification gave estimated nucleated cell counts. This table comes from immunoSEQ multiplex PCR, and its TCRdb copy is limited to in-frame clones, with some not included. The V and J calls and clone size come from that table; D and trimming were worked out from the DNA. The profile shows 100,000 to 150,000 clones, about 90% of them singletons.

Sample: peripheral blood. The sequence came from a man aged 50 to 60 with COVID-19, enrolled during active disease. V gene TRBV15 combines with J gene TRBJ2-3, with D maybe TRBD1 (5 bases). The CDR3 region has the DNA TGTGCCACCAGCAGAGACAGGGCTAGCACAGATACGCAGTATTTT. Encoded protein: CATSRDRASTDTQYF.